The rows below give T cell receptor beta chains drawn from one sample of a study of radiotherapy plus CTLA-4 blockade in lung cancer. Only in-frame clones appear in the TCRdb table, and some are missing; sequencing was by immunoSEQ multiplex PCR. The table shows under 100,000 clones, with about 85% occurring only once. The material was peripheral blood, obtained from a patient treated with radiotherapy plus ipilimumab. The receptor source for this set is a human donor with non-small cell lung cancer that progressed on radiotherapy plus ipilimumab. Both conserved end residues are part of each CDR3. Each record gives: clone size, D gene, J gene, V gene, CDR3 protein, CDR3 DNA. D genes are given only for firm matches. Clone size is not always given. Where it is, it says once, few, many or a class for expanded clones.

size: -; D: TRBD1; J: TRBJ1-5; V: TRBV9; CDR3: CASSVGQGDQPQHF; DNA: TGTGCCAGCAGCGTAGGACAGGGGGATCAGCCCCAGCATTTT
size: -; D: TRBD1; J: TRBJ2-7; V: TRBV5-4; CDR3: CASSGTDRDEQYF; DNA: TGTGCCAGCAGCGGGACGGACAGGGACGAGCAGTACTTC
size: -; D: -; J: TRBJ1-2; V: TRBV5-6; CDR3: CASSLWGASGYTF; DNA: TGTGCCAGCAGCTTGTGGGGGGCCTCTGGCTACACCTTC
size: -; D: -; J: TRBJ1-4; V: TRBV5-6; CDR3: CASSKTTGPTNEKLFF; DNA: TGTGCCAGCAGCAAGACGACAGGTCCAACTAATGAAAAACTGTTTTTT
size: -; D: -; J: TRBJ1-5; V: TRBV7-2; CDR3: CASSSQGPSNQPQHF; DNA: TGTGCCAGCAGCTCACAGGGACCTAGCAATCAGCCCCAGCATTTT
size: -; D: TRBD2; J: TRBJ2-3; V: TRBV7-9; CDR3: CASSLGLLDTQYF; DNA: TGTGCCAGCAGCTTGGGACTACTAGATACGCAGTATTTT
size: -; D: -; J: TRBJ2-2; V: TRBV7-2; CDR3: CASSFREAGELFF; DNA: TGTGCCAGCAGCTTCCGAGAGGCCGGGGAGCTGTTTTTT
size: few; D: TRBD2; J: TRBJ2-7; V: TRBV18; CDR3: CASSPVGGGAGYEQYF; DNA: TGTGCCAGCTCACCAGTCGGCGGGGGGGCCGGATACGAGCAGTACTTC
size: -; D: TRBD1; J: TRBJ1-6; V: TRBV18; CDR3: CASSSFRTGGAGSNSPLHF; DNA: TGTGCCAGCTCCTCTTTCCGGACAGGGGGCGCTGGATCTAATTCACCCCTCCACTTT
size: -; D: -; J: TRBJ2-7; V: TRBV30; CDR3: CALCLAGTGWGEQYF; DNA: -
size: -; D: TRBD1; J: TRBJ1-2; V: TRBV7-8; CDR3: CASSLLRQGGGYTF; DNA: TGTGCCAGCAGCTTACTTCGACAGGGTGGTGGCTACACCTTC
size: -; D: -; J: TRBJ1-1; V: TRBV6-1; CDR3: CASSEETGVANTEAFF; DNA: TGTGCCAGCAGTGAAGAGACGGGTGTCGCAAACACTGAAGCTTTCTTT
size: -; D: -; J: TRBJ2-1; V: TRBV7-2; CDR3: CASSFHRYNEQFF; DNA: TGTGCCAGCAGCTTCCACAGGTACAATGAGCAGTTCTTC
size: -; D: TRBD1; J: TRBJ1-6; V: TRBV28; CDR3: CASRKTGNSPLHF; DNA: TGTGCCAGCAGGAAGACAGGGAATTCACCCCTCCACTTT
size: many; D: -; J: TRBJ1-1; V: TRBV19; CDR3: CASSWGTEAFF; DNA: TGTGCCAGTAGTTGGGGCACTGAAGCTTTCTTT
size: -; D: TRBD1; J: TRBJ1-4; V: TRBV5-1; CDR3: CASSTATGGTNEKLFF; DNA: TGCGCCAGCAGCACGGCGACAGGGGGCACTAATGAAAAACTGTTTTTT
size: once; D: TRBD1; J: TRBJ1-6; V: TRBV4-1; CDR3: CASSQASWQGVSPLHF; DNA: TGCGCCAGCAGCCAAGCTAGTTGGCAGGGGGTTTCACCCCTCCACTTT
size: -; D: TRBD1; J: TRBJ2-5; V: TRBV7-9; CDR3: CASTFGRGNQETQYF; DNA: TGTGCCAGCACCTTTGGCAGGGGGAACCAAGAGACCCAGTACTTC
size: -; D: -; J: TRBJ1-5; V: TRBV18; CDR3: CASSPVGGSSDQPQHF; DNA: TGTGCCAGCTCACCGGTCGGGGGGTCAAGTGATCAGCCCCAGCATTTT
size: -; D: -; J: TRBJ2-5; V: TRBV7-3; CDR3: CASRAFNSETQYF; DNA: TGTGCCAGCAGGGCCTTCAACTCAGAGACCCAGTACTTC
size: -; D: -; J: TRBJ2-3; V: TRBV9; CDR3: CASSGPTAFRDTQYF; DNA: TGTGCCAGCAGCGGCCCGACAGCGTTTAGGGATACGCAGTATTTT
size: few; D: -; J: TRBJ1-4; V: TRBV5-1; CDR3: CASSLSRANEKLFF; DNA: TGCGCCAGCAGCTTGTCTAGGGCTAATGAAAAACTGTTTTTT
size: -; D: TRBD1; J: TRBJ2-2; V: TRBV27; CDR3: CASTPSGTGLYTGELFF; DNA: TGTGCCAGCACCCCCTCCGGGACAGGGTTGTACACCGGGGAGCTGTTTTTT
size: -; D: TRBD1; J: TRBJ2-5; V: TRBV2; CDR3: CASRPDRDQETQYF; DNA: TGTGCCAGCAGGCCCGACAGGGACCAAGAGACCCAGTACTTC
size: -; D: -; J: TRBJ2-2; V: TRBV11-2; CDR3: CAGSSGQTFTGELFF; DNA: TGTGCCGGCAGCTCCGGACAGACATTCACCGGGGAGCTGTTTTTT
size: once; D: TRBD1; J: TRBJ2-2; V: TRBV10-2; CDR3: CASLSGTGLTGELFF; DNA: TGCGCCAGCCTTTCCGGGACAGGGTTAACCGGGGAGCTGTTTTTT
size: once; D: -; J: TRBJ1-2; V: TRBV18; CDR3: CASSPAVLDLNGYTF; DNA: TGTGCCAGCTCACCAGCAGTACTAGACCTCAATGGCTACACCTTC
size: -; D: -; J: TRBJ2-1; V: TRBV2; CDR3: CASSRGVGGEQFF; DNA: TGTGCCAGCAGCCGTGGCGTGGGGGGTGAGCAGTTCTTC
size: -; D: TRBD1; J: TRBJ2-7; V: TRBV10-3; CDR3: CAISRGGQGFSEQYF; DNA: TGTGCCATCAGTAGGGGGGGACAGGGGTTCTCCGAGCAGTACTTC
size: -; D: -; J: TRBJ2-6; V: TRBV7-8; CDR3: CASSSRLAPSSGANVLTF; DNA: TGTGCCAGCAGCTCCCGGCTAGCGCCTTCCTCTGGGGCCAACGTCCTGACTTTC
size: -; D: -; J: TRBJ1-5; V: TRBV27; CDR3: CASRYGGLGQPQHF; DNA: TGTGCCAGCAGGTACGGGGGGCTAGGTCAGCCCCAGCATTTT
size: -; D: -; J: TRBJ1-4; V: TRBV19; CDR3: CASRTGPSNEKLFF; DNA: TGTGCCAGTAGAACAGGGCCGTCTAATGAAAAACTGTTTTTT
size: -; D: TRBD2; J: TRBJ2-1; V: TRBV19; CDR3: CASRTSGSYNEQFF; DNA: TGTGCCAGTAGAACTAGCGGGAGCTACAATGAGCAGTTCTTC
size: -; D: TRBD2; J: TRBJ2-1; V: TRBV7-7; CDR3: CASSSGRGRYNEQFF; DNA: TGTGCCAGCAGCTCCGGGAGGGGTCGATACAATGAGCAGTTCTTC
size: -; D: TRBD1; J: TRBJ2-7; V: TRBV27; CDR3: CASSLGWDRGMYEQYF; DNA: TGTGCCAGCAGCCTAGGCTGGGACAGGGGGATGTACGAGCAGTACTTC
size: -; D: -; J: TRBJ2-2; V: TRBV5-1; CDR3: CASSSGQGGTGELFF; DNA: TGCGCCAGCAGCTCCGGACAGGGAGGGACCGGGGAGCTGTTTTTT
size: -; D: -; J: TRBJ2-1; V: TRBV2; CDR3: CASSENWGSNEQFF; DNA: TGTGCCAGCAGTGAAAATTGGGGGTCCAATGAGCAGTTCTTC
size: few; D: -; J: TRBJ2-7; V: TRBV19; CDR3: CARAAVRMEQYF; DNA: TGTGCCCGGGCTGCCGTAAGGATGGAGCAGTACTTC
size: -; D: TRBD2; J: TRBJ2-7; V: TRBV11-2; CDR3: CASSLGTSGGGGAYEQYF; DNA: TGTGCCAGCAGCTTAGGGACTAGCGGGGGAGGTGGGGCCTACGAGCAGTACTTC
size: -; D: -; J: TRBJ2-7; V: TRBV15; CDR3: CATSMRQGGEQYF; DNA: TGTGCCACCAGCATGCGACAGGGAGGCGAGCAGTACTTC
size: -; D: -; J: TRBJ1-2; V: TRBV5-1; CDR3: CASSLLQGDGYTF; DNA: TGCGCCAGCAGCTTGCTACAGGGCGATGGCTACACCTTC
size: few; D: -; J: TRBJ1-2; V: TRBV9; CDR3: CASSVGNQGHYGYTF; DNA: TGTGCCAGCAGCGTAGGTAATCAGGGTCACTATGGCTACACCTTC
size: -; D: TRBD2; J: TRBJ2-1; V: TRBV11-3; CDR3: CASSLSLAGENEQFF; DNA: TGTGCCAGCAGCCTGTCCCTAGCGGGAGAAAATGAGCAGTTCTTC
size: -; D: -; J: TRBJ1-5; V: TRBV18; CDR3: CASSSNSNQPQHF; DNA: TGTGCCAGCTCATCCAATAGCAATCAGCCCCAGCATTTT
size: -; D: -; J: TRBJ1-1; V: TRBV29-1; CDR3: CSVEGKPIRSTEAFF; DNA: TGCAGCGTTGAAGGAAAACCGATACGTAGCACTGAAGCTTTCTTT
size: once; D: -; J: TRBJ2-7; V: TRBV7-9; CDR3: CASKGTSYEQYF; DNA: TGTGCCAGCAAAGGGACTTCCTACGAGCAGTACTTC
size: -; D: -; J: TRBJ1-2; V: TRBV7-2; CDR3: CASTSGLGGYTF; DNA: TGTGCCAGCACCTCCGGGTTGGGCGGCTACACCTTC
size: -; D: TRBD1; J: TRBJ2-1; V: TRBV10-3; CDR3: CAISEPKTGFDEQFF; DNA: TGTGCCATCAGTGAGCCCAAGACAGGGTTCGACGAGCAGTTCTTC
size: -; D: TRBD2; J: TRBJ2-3; V: TRBV10-3; CDR3: CAIKGLAGVSDTQYF; DNA: TGTGCGATAAAGGGACTAGCGGGAGTTTCAGATACGCAGTATTTT
size: -; D: -; J: TRBJ2-5; V: TRBV6-6; CDR3: CASTHGETQYF; DNA: TGTGCCAGCACCCACGGGGAGACCCAGTACTTC
size: -; D: -; J: TRBJ1-3; V: TRBV10-1; CDR3: CASSESYRNGNTIYF; DNA: TGCGCCAGCAGTGAGTCGTACAGGAATGGAAACACCATATATTTT
size: -; D: -; J: TRBJ1-5; V: TRBV6-1; CDR3: CASSEGLGIPDVQPQHF; DNA: TGTGCCAGCAGTGAAGGTTTGGGCATCCCGGACGTCCAGCCCCAGCATTTT
size: -; D: TRBD2; J: TRBJ2-1; V: TRBV6-5; CDR3: CASSWGLADNEQFF; DNA: TGTGCCAGCAGTTGGGGACTAGCGGACAATGAGCAGTTCTTC
size: -; D: -; J: TRBJ2-3; V: TRBV30; CDR3: CAWSYGTDTQYF; DNA: TGTGCCTGGAGTTATGGCACAGATACGCAGTATTTT
size: -; D: TRBD1; J: TRBJ1-3; V: TRBV29-1; CDR3: CSAGQGGDTIYF; DNA: TGCAGCGCCGGACAGGGGGGGGACACCATATATTTT